The 12 T cell receptor beta chains below all came from one sample that was sequenced in a study of control samples from healthy donors and cancer patients. Method: immunoSEQ multiplex PCR; TCRdb's copy keeps in-frame clones and lacks some. The data contain tens of thousands of clones, roughly 80% of them singletons. The material sequenced was PBMCs. These receptor sequences come from a man aged 55 to 69 with head and neck cancer.

This clone is a singleton in its sample. J is TRBJ2-5 and V is TRBV10-3, with a weak D call TRBD1 (6 bases). Germline V gene sequence: CDR1 ENHRY, CDR2 SYGVKD. V dropped 0 bases and J dropped 4 bases, with 9 bases sitting between them. The CDR3 runs to 14 residues. CDR3 region: CAISESRGLETQYF. The CDR3 DNA sequence: TGTGCCATCAGTGAGTCCAGGGGCTTAGAGACCCAGTACTTC.

CDR3 DNA: TGTGCCAGCAGTCGACTCGAGGGACAAGAGTACGAGCAGTACTTC. Protein sequence: CASSRLEGQEYEQYF. The rearrangement links TRBV6-6 to TRBJ2-7; TRBD1 might be the D (6 bases). There are 15 residues in the CDR3. Trimming took off 5 bases at V and 4 bases at J, with 18 bases between the two ends. CDR1 is MNHNY, CDR2 SVGAGI, per germline (reference sequence).

J is TRBJ2-1 and V is TRBV27; 12 nucleotides line up with TRBD2. The V segment lost 7 bases and the J segment 0 bases; nucleotides outside the gene matches: 10. This CDR3 region has 18 residues. Germline lookup yields CDR1 MNHEY and CDR2 SMNVEV (reference sequence). Here the CDR3 reads CASTDATSGGFSYNEQFF. The CDR3 DNA reads as TGTGCCAGCACAGACGCGACTAGCGGGGGATTCTCCTACAATGAGCAGTTCTTC.

The V and J genes are TRBV19 and TRBJ1-3; D gene unclear. Trimming left V 8 bases short and J 3 bases short, with 8 bases between. CDR1 and CDR2 (germline): LNHDA, SQIVND (reference sequence). The CDR3 consists of 12 residues. The CDR3 spells CASAENGNTIYF. CDR3 nucleotides: TGTGCCAGTGCAGAAAATGGAAACACCATATATTTT.

This chain links TRBV27 with TRBJ2-5; D ambiguous. Trimming removed 2 bases from V and 4 bases from J, with 8 bases in between. Germline V CDR1 and CDR2: MNHEY, SMNVEV (reference sequence). The CDR3 sequence is 13 residues long. The CDR3 loop is CASSLGLPETQYF. The CDR3 DNA is TGTGCCAGCAGTTTAGGCCTACCAGAGACCCAGTACTTC.

There are a few counts of this clone. The chain combines TRBV6-5 with TRBJ2-5, with D perhaps being TRBD1 or TRBD2 (7 bases each). Trimming took off 0 bases at V and 2 bases at J, with 13 bases between the two ends. This CDR3 region has 16 residues. In germline, CDR1 is MNHEY, CDR2 SVGAGI. CDR3: CASSYSGRGGQETQYF. For the CDR3, the DNA is TGTGCCAGCAGTTACTCCGGCAGGGGGGGACAAGAGACCCAGTACTTC.

This chain connects TRBV5-5 to TRBJ2-3, with 11 bases matching TRBD1. Germline CDR1 reads SGHKS; CDR2 reads YYEKEE (reference sequence). V was clipped by 0 bases and J by 2 bases; unmatched bases: 5. The CDR3 totals 17 residues. CDR3 DNA sequence: TGTGCCAGCAGCTTGGGAATCGGACAGGGGGCCACAGATACGCAGTATTTT. Encoded protein: CASSLGIGQGATDTQYF.

This clone has only a few counts. This rearrangement joins TRBV12-3 or TRBV12-4 to TRBJ2-7; D is undetermined. With 1 base removed from V and 2 bases from J, the gap between germline ends came to 3 bases. CDR3 length: 12 amino acids. The CDR3 DNA reads TGTGCCAGCAGTTTAGAGACCTACGAGCAGTACTTC. This encodes CASSLETYEQYF.

The chain joins TRBV11-2 to TRBJ2-7, with TRBD1 matching 7 bases. This CDR3 has 14 amino acids. Germline trimming cut 7 bases from V and 2 bases from J; bases unmatched to any gene: 8. Germline V CDR1 and CDR2: SGHAT, FQNNGV. CDR3 sequence (DNA): TGTGCCAGCAATCGACAGGGCGGACCCTACGAGCAGTACTTC. Translated: CASNRQGGPYEQYF.

The rearrangement links TRBV2 to TRBJ2-5; 7 bases agree with TRBD1. V shed 4 bases, J shed 2 bases, and the junction held 1 base outside the gene matches. The germline gives CDR1 SNHLY, CDR2 FYNNEI. The CDR3 is 13 residues long. CDR3 bases: TGTGCCAGCAGTGGGGACAGTCAAGAGACCCAGTACTTC. It specifies CASSGDSQETQYF.

This rearrangement joins TRBV5-8 to TRBJ2-3; D may be TRBD1 (5 bases). This CDR3 spans 18 amino acids. V was cut by 3 bases and J by 4 bases, with 24 bases left in between. Germline V gene data show CDR1 as SGHTS and CDR2 as YDEGEE. The chain's CDR3 is CASSWGFLARVIADTQYF. The CDR3 nucleotides are TGTGCCAGCAGCTGGGGTTTTTTGGCCAGGGTCATCGCAGATACGCAGTATTTT.

This clone was seen only once. CDR3 in DNA: TGCGCCAGCAGCTTGGAGCCCGGGGTCATGAACACTGAAGCTTTCTTT. Its protein product is CASSLEPGVMNTEAFF. The gene calls are TRBV5-1 and TRBJ1-1; no definite D call. The length of the CDR3 is 16 residues. Trimming took off 0 bases at V and 0 bases at J, with 12 bases between the two ends. Per the germline V gene, CDR1 is SGHRS and CDR2 is YFSETQ. The variable domain in full, with the rest retrieved from reference TRBV5-1 and TRBJ1-1, is KAGVTQTPRYLIKTRGQQVTLSCSPISGHRSVSWYQQTPGQGLQFLFEYFSETQRNKGNFPGRFSGRQFSNSRSEMNVSTLELGDSALYLCASSLEPGVMNTEAFFGQGTRLTVV.